These 20 T cell receptor beta chains share one sample of origin, sequenced in a study of OX40 agonist ivuxolimab in advanced cancers. Method: immunoSEQ multiplex PCR; TCRdb's copy keeps in-frame clones and lacks some. In the table there are over 60,000 clones, over 90% of which are singletons. The source was CD4+ or CD8+ T cells sorted from blood, collected in a trial of the OX40 agonist ivuxolimab. The receptors shown here come from an adult with an advanced solid tumor such as melanoma, head and neck, liver or kidney cancer.

This clone was seen once. The chain couples TRBV7-9 to TRBJ2-7; no clear D gene. The CDR3 extends over 15 amino acids. Trimming took off 5 bases at V and 2 bases at J, with 16 bases between the two ends. Per the germline V gene, CDR1 is SEHNR and CDR2 is FQNEAQ (reference sequence). CDR3 loop: CASSRSISLTYEQYF. The DNA for the CDR3 is TGTGCCAGCAGCCGGTCGATTAGCCTCACCTACGAGCAGTACTTC.

The J gene is TRBJ2-2, the V gene TRBV27; 10 bases line up with TRBD1. Germline lookup yields CDR1 MNHEY and CDR2 SMNVEV (reference sequence). With 2 bases clipped from V and 9 bases from J, the junction kept 15 bases outside the gene matches. CDR3 length equals 18 residues. CDR3 sequence: CASSLPEPGQGPSRELFF. The CDR3 DNA reads TGTGCCAGCAGTTTACCCGAACCGGGACAGGGGCCTTCGAGGGAGCTGTTTTTT.

This clone was seen only a few times. The chain combines TRBV13 with TRBJ2-7, with D unclear. V was cut by 5 bases and J by 1 base, with 9 bases left in between. The germline CDR1 and CDR2 sequences are PRHDT and FYEKMQ (reference sequence). The CDR3 consists of 13 residues. This chain's CDR3 is CASSHLESYEQYF. The CDR3 DNA sequence: TGTGCCAGCAGCCATCTAGAATCCTACGAGCAGTACTTC. The full variable domain, completed using reference TRBV13 and TRBJ2-7, is AAGVIQSPRHLIKEKRETATLKCYPIPRHDTVYWYQQGPGQDPQFLISFYEKMQSDKGSIPDRFSAQQFSDYHSELNMSSLELGDSALYFCASSHLESYEQYFGPGTRLTVT.

The chain uses TRBV7-6 and TRBJ2-3; D uncertain. Germline CDR1 reads SGHVS; CDR2 reads FNYEAQ. The CDR3 extends over 14 amino acids. Between the trimmed V and J ends, which lost 5 bases and 2 bases, there was a span of 11 bases. The CDR3 protein is CASSTQWATDTQYF. CDR3 nucleotides: TGTGCCAGCAGCACTCAATGGGCCACAGATACGCAGTATTTT.

The chain combines TRBV27 with TRBJ2-3, with 7 bases that match TRBD1. CDR3 length: 15 amino acids. Germline V gene data show CDR1 as MNHEY and CDR2 as SMNVEV (reference sequence). The V and J ends lost 5 bases and 1 base, in that order; junction bases with no gene match: 6. CDR3 loop: CASSPRTGGTDTQYF. CDR3 coding DNA: TGTGCCAGCAGTCCGCGGACAGGCGGCACAGATACGCAGTATTTT.

The chain employs TRBV7-6 and TRBJ2-3; D not resolved. CDR1 is SGHVS, CDR2 FNYEAQ, per germline. This CDR3 is built from 15 residues. Trimming removed 5 bases from V and 2 bases from J, with 14 bases in between. Here the CDR3 reads CASSPTVGFTDTQYF. The CDR3 DNA reads as TGTGCCAGCAGCCCGACTGTCGGATTCACAGATACGCAGTATTTT. The entire variable domain, with the rest obtained from reference TRBV7-6 and TRBJ2-3, is as follows: GAGVSQSPRYKVTKRGQDVALRCDPISGHVSLYWYRQALGQGPEFLTYFNYEAQQDKSGLPNDRFSAERPEGSISTLTIQRTEQRDSAMYRCASSPTVGFTDTQYFGPGTRLTVL.

This chain joins TRBV7-9 and TRBJ1-3; D is perhaps TRBD1 (5 bases). The V gene's germline CDR1 is SEHNR and CDR2 FQNEAQ (reference sequence). CDR3 length equals 16 residues. V dropped 4 bases and J dropped 0 bases, with 13 bases sitting between them. The CDR3 nucleotides read TGTGCCAGCAGCTCCCGAAGACAGCGCTCTGGAAACACCATATATTTT. Translating it yields CASSSRRQRSGNTIYF.

This chain joins TRBV30 and TRBJ2-7; D is perhaps TRBD1 or TRBD2 (6 bases each). Deletions cut 5 bases from V and 3 bases from J, with 11 bases between. Germline assignment: CDR1 GTSNPN and CDR2 SVGIG (reference sequence). The CDR3 is 12 amino acids. The CDR3 DNA sequence: TGTGCCTGGGGAGGGGGTAACTACGAGCAGTACTTC. Amino acid sequence: CAWGGGNYEQYF.

J is TRBJ1-1 and V is TRBV7-8; 10 bases align to TRBD1. The CDR3 has 17 amino acids. The ends lost 3 bases at V and 0 bases at J; junction bases unmatched: 7. Germline V lookup: CDR1 SGHVS, CDR2 FQNEAQ. Written as DNA, the CDR3 is TGTGCCAGCAGCTTTTGGGGGACAGGGGCGTTGAACACTGAAGCTTTCTTT. Its translation: CASSFWGTGALNTEAFF.

This sequence joins TRBV13 and TRBJ2-3, with D possibly matching TRBD1 (5 bases). This CDR3 has 19 residues. Trimming shortened V by 7 bases and J by 0 bases, and 26 bases separated the two germline ends. CDR1 is PRHDT and CDR2 is FYEKMQ in the germline V gene (reference sequence). The CDR3 is CASNPREGNGSLSTDTQYF. Written as DNA, the CDR3 is TGTGCCAGCAACCCCAGGGAAGGTAACGGTTCTCTTAGCACAGATACGCAGTATTTT. Filled out from reference TRBV13 and TRBJ2-3, the complete variable domain reads AAGVIQSPRHLIKEKRETATLKCYPIPRHDTVYWYQQGPGQDPQFLISFYEKMQSDKGSIPDRFSAQQFSDYHSELNMSSLELGDSALYFCASNPREGNGSLSTDTQYFGPGTRLTVL.

V usage is TRBV7-9 and J usage is TRBJ1-1; 8 bases agree with TRBD1. CDR1 is SEHNR, CDR2 FQNEAQ, per germline (reference sequence). V was pared by 4 bases and J by 7 bases, with 8 bases of the junction left unmatched. The CDR3 covers 14 residues. CDR3 residues: CASSSPSGGVEAFF. CDR3 DNA: TGTGCCAGCAGCTCCCCGTCAGGGGGCGTTGAAGCTTTCTTT.

The V call is TRBV29-1, the J call TRBJ1-1; 7 nucleotides agree with TRBD1. Germline CDR1 and CDR2: SQVTM and ANQGSEA. This CDR3 is built from 13 residues. V dropped 6 bases and J dropped 1; count of bases not matched to a gene: 5. In DNA form, the CDR3 reads TGCAGCGTCAAGACAGGGAGGAACACTGAAGCTTTCTTT. Its protein product is CSVKTGRNTEAFF.

The rearrangement joins TRBV5-6 to TRBJ2-7; the D is unclear. CDR1 and CDR2 (germline): SGHDT, YYEEEE. V lost 0 bases and J 2 bases, leaving 6 bases between the germline ends. This CDR3 region has 13 residues. The CDR3 DNA reads as TGTGCCAGCAGCTTGGCCAGCACCTACGAGCAGTACTTC. Translating it yields CASSLASTYEQYF.

This clone was detected once. This chain uses TRBV10-3 with TRBJ2-7; 7 bases agree with TRBD2. J gave up 4 bases and V 0 bases, and 18 bases lay outside the gene matches. The CDR3 contains 19 residues. Germline CDR1 ENHRY, CDR2 SYGVKD. The CDR3, as DNA: TGTGCCATCAGTGAGTCGATGGGGTGGGCGGGAGAAACCCAATACGAGCAGTACTTC. This encodes CAISESMGWAGETQYEQYF.

This chain links TRBV4-1 with TRBJ2-1; 12 bases line up with TRBD2. The junction had 4 bases not matched to a gene; V was cut back by 2 bases and J by 8 bases. The germline V gene has CDR1 MGHRA and CDR2 YSYEKL. The CDR3 covers 15 residues. The CDR3 reads CASSQPSGRADEQFF. The CDR3, as DNA: TGCGCCAGCAGCCAACCTAGCGGGAGGGCCGATGAGCAGTTCTTC.

The rearrangement uses TRBV7-9 and TRBJ1-2; D is ambiguous. This CDR3 has 14 residues. The germline V gene has CDR1 SEHNR and CDR2 FQNEAQ (reference sequence). V was clipped by 1 base and J by 6 bases, with 12 bases between them. The CDR3 coding sequence is TGTGCCAGCAGCTTAGATTTCCGGGGAGATGGCTACACCTTC. This gives the protein CASSLDFRGDGYTF.

The chain uses TRBV5-4 and TRBJ2-7, with 7 bases aligning to TRBD1. CDR1 is SGHNT and CDR2 is YYREEE in the germline V gene (reference sequence). V dropped 4 bases and J dropped 3; count of bases not matched to a gene: 1. The CDR3 is 12 amino acids. The CDR3 reads CASSRDSYEQYF. The CDR3 DNA follows: TGTGCCAGCAGCCGGGACAGCTACGAGCAGTACTTC. The full variable domain, rest sourced from reference TRBV5-4 and TRBJ2-7, is ETGVTQSPTHLIKTRGQQVTLRCSSQSGHNTVSWYQQALGQGPQFIFQYYREEENGRGNFPPRFSGLQFPNYSSELNVNALELDDSALYLCASSRDSYEQYFGPGTRLTVT.

In this sample, this clone turned up a few times. This sequence joins TRBV28 and TRBJ1-1, with TRBD1 matching over 7 bases. After removal of 3 bases from V and 14 bases from J, the junction contained 12 bases not matched to a gene. CDR3 length: 13 residues. Germline V lookup: CDR1 MDHEN, CDR2 SYDVKM. The CDR3 bases are TGTGCCAGCAGTTTGCTAAAGGGGGCGAATCGATTCTTT. Translated, it gives CASSLLKGANRFF.

The V gene is TRBV19, the J gene TRBJ1-1, with D hard to call. Trimming took 2 bases from V and 4 from J, leaving 8 bases between them. Germline CDR1 is LNHDA and CDR2 is SQIVND (reference sequence). The CDR3 has 13 residues. As DNA, the CDR3 is TGTGCCAGTAGTATACGAGTGGGCACTGAAGCTTTCTTT. It codes for CASSIRVGTEAFF.

The rearrangement links TRBV13 to TRBJ1-2, with a tentative D call TRBD1 (5 bases). The CDR3 extends over 13 amino acids. Germline assignment: CDR1 PRHDT and CDR2 FYEKMQ (reference sequence). Trimming removed 3 bases from V and 2 bases from J, with 7 bases in between. The CDR3 region has the DNA TGTGCCAGCAGCTTGGAGGGGAACTATGGCTACACCTTC. It yields the protein CASSLEGNYGYTF.